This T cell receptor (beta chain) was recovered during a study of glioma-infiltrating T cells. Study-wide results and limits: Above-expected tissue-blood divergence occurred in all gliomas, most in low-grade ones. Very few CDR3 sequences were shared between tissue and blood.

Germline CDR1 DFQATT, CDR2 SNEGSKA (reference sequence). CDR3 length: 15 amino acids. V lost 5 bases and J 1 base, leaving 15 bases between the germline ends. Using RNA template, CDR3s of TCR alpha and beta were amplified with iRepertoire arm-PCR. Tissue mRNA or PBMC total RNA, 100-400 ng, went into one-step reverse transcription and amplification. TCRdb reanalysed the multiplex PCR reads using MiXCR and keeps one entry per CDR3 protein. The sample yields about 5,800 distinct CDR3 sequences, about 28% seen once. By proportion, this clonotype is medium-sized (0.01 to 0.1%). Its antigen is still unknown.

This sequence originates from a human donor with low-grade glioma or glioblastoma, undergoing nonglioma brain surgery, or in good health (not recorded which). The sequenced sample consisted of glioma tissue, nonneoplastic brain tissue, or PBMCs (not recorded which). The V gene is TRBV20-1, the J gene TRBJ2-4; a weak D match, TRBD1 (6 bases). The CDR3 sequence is CSAYDNRVAKNIQYF. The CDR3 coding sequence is TGCAGTGCTTATGATAACAGGGTCGCCAAAAACATTCAGTACTTC.